The clone carrying this TCR beta chain occurred a few times. The antigen remains unidentified. V was clipped by 6 bases and J by 0 bases, with 14 bases between them. CDR1 and CDR2 from the germline V gene are DFQATT and SNEGSKA (reference sequence). The CDR3 length is 14 residues. TCRdb recomputed calls from the 5' RACE reads with MiXCR, one row per CDR3 protein. The sample consists of 750,000 to 950,000 distinct CDR3 sequences, 9% to 15% of them appearing once. The data originate from a study of identical twins. Study results and caveats: Sharing of beta out-of-frame sequences by twins showed a weaker excess.

This same sample was also taken into another study, of yellow fever vaccine responses in identical twins.

Sequenced: PBMCs. The sequence was obtained from a young woman in good health. This chain joins TRBV20-1 and TRBJ1-1; D gene uncertain. The DNA for the CDR3 is TGCAGTGCCCGGGTGGGGAGTATGAACACTGAAGCTTTCTTT. This sequence encodes CSARVGSMNTEAFF.